This T cell receptor (beta chain) stems from a study of CD4+ T cells in melanoma. Study results and limitations: CD8+ T cell, macrophage and B cell function reportedly correlated with neoantigen-specific CD4+ T cells.

Note on this clone: Its specificity is not known.

Here immunoSEQ multiplex PCR was the method, and the copy in TCRdb shows in-frame clones only, minus some. There are over 130,000 clones in the sample; about 90% occur only once, and 1.5% to 1.7% lies in the top ten. V shed 3 bases and J 0 bases; nucleotides not matched to a gene: 3. Germline lookup yields CDR1 SGHNT and CDR2 YENEEA. The CDR3 is 15 amino acids. The TCR originated in a human donor with melanoma. The chain employs TRBV11-3 and TRBJ1-2; 8 positions match TRBD1. The CDR3 reads CASSLGTGANYGYTF. The CDR3 region has the DNA TGTGCCAGCAGCTTGGGGACAGGAGCTAACTATGGCTACACCTTC.